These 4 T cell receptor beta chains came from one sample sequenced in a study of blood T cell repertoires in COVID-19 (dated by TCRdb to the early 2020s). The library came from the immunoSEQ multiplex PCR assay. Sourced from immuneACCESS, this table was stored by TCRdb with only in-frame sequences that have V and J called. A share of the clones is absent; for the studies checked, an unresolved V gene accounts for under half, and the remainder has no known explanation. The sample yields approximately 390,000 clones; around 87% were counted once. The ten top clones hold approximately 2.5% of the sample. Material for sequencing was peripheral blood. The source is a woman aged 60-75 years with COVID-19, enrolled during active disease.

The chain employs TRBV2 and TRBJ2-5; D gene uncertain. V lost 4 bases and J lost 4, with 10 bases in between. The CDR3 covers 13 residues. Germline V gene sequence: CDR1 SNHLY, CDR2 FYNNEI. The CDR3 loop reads CASSVDSTETQYF. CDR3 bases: TGTGCCAGCAGTGTCGACTCGACAGAGACCCAGTACTTC.

CDR3 DNA: TGTGCCAGCAGCTTTCAACGGGATACGCAGTATTTT. Residues: CASSFQRDTQYF. The genes are TRBV7-2 and TRBJ2-3; no clear D gene. The CDR3 extends over 12 amino acids. CDR1 SGHTA and CDR2 FQGNSA come from the germline V gene. Trimming cost V 3 bases and J 6 bases, with 7 bases left between them.

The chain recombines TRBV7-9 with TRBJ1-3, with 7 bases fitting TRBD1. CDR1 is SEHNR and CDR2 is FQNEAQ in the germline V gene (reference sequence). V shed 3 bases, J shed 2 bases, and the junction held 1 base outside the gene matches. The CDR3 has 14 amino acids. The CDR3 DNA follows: TGTGCCAGCAGCTTGGGGACAGCTGGAAACACCATATATTTT. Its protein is CASSLGTAGNTIYF.

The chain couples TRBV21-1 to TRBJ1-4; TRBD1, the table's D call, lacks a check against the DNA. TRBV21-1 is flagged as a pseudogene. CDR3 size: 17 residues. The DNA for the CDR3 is TGTGCCAGCAGCCCAGGGCGGGCGCAGGGGATGGACGAAAAACTGTTTTTT. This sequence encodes CASSPGRAQGMDEKLFF.